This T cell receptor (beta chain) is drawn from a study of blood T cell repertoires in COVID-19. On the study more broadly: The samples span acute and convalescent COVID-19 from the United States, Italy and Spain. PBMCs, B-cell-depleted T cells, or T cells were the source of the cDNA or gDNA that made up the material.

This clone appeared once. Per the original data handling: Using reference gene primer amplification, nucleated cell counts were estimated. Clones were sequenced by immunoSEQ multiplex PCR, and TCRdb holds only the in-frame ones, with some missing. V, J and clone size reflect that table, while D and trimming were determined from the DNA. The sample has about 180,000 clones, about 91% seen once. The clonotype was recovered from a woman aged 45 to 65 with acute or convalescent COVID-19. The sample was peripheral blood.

The CDR3 loop reads CASMTDGSKGNTIYF. CDR3 nucleotides: TGTGCCAGCATGACGGACGGGAGCAAGGGAAACACCATATATTTT. The rearrangement uses TRBV6-5 and TRBJ1-3, with no clear D. V lost 7 bases to trimming and J lost 4 bases, with 17 bases between them. The germline V gene encodes CDR1 MNHEY and CDR2 SVGAGI. There are 15 residues in the CDR3.